Each of the 29 T cell receptor beta chains below was sequenced from the same sample in a study of blood T cell repertoires in COVID-19. Clones were read by immunoSEQ multiplex PCR, and TCRdb kept only the in-frame ones, dropping some. The sample consists of 200,000 to 250,000 clones, 85% of them appearing once. The sequencing sample was made of peripheral blood. The receptors originated from a man in his fifties with COVID-19, enrolled during active disease.

The chain links TRBV11-1 to TRBJ2-7; 9 bases align to TRBD2. Per germline, CDR1 SGHAT and CDR2 FQDESV (reference sequence). The CDR3 runs 14 residues. Trimming took 3 bases from V and 2 from J; bases not matched to a gene: 2. For the CDR3, the DNA is TGTGCCAGCAGCTTCGGCGGGGGGGCCTACGAGCAGTACTTC. This translates into CASSFGGGAYEQYF.

This sequence joins TRBV7-9 and TRBJ2-1, with D tentatively TRBD2 (6 bases). CDR1 and CDR2 (germline): SEHNR, FQNEAQ (reference sequence). CDR3 length: 15 residues. V gave up 2 bases and J gave up 7 bases, with 15 bases separating them. CDR3 bases: TGTGCCAGCAGCTTATTACAGTCCGGGGGTAATGAGCAGTTCTTC. Amino acid sequence: CASSLLQSGGNEQFF.

This clone was detected once. The chain combines TRBV24-1 with TRBJ2-2, with 9 bases matching TRBD1. This CDR3 comprises 15 residues. Per germline, CDR1 KGHDR and CDR2 SFDVKD. V gave up 3 bases and J gave up 6 bases; unmatched junction bases: 4. The CDR3 sequence is CATSDQDRGAGELFF. The DNA of the CDR3 is TGTGCCACCAGTGATCAGGACAGGGGTGCCGGGGAGCTGTTTTTT.

The chain employs TRBV3-1 (or the pseudogene TRBV3-2) and TRBJ2-1, with D maybe TRBD2 (6 bases). The CDR3 consists of 14 residues. V lost 0 bases and J 10 bases, leaving 13 bases between the germline ends. Germline lookup yields CDR1 LGHDT and CDR2 YNNKEL (reference sequence). The CDR3 nucleotides are TGTGCCAGCAGCCAAGAAGGGAGGTGGAAGGAGCAGTTCTTC. It is translated as CASSQEGRWKEQFF.

The rearrangement uses TRBV11-2 and TRBJ1-2; 10 nucleotides align to TRBD1. Unmatched junction bases numbered 13, after V lost 5 bases and J lost 7 bases. The CDR3 is 16 amino acids. Germline CDR1 reads SGHAT; CDR2 reads FQNNGV. DNA of the CDR3: TGTGCCAGCAGCCGCTTCCAACCCGGGACAGGGGTTGGCTACACCTTC. Translating it yields CASSRFQPGTGVGYTF.

The chain links TRBV6-5 to TRBJ1-6; D ambiguous. Trimming removed 2 bases from V and 6 bases from J, with 8 bases in between. CDR3 length: 14 amino acids. The germline V gene encodes CDR1 MNHEY and CDR2 SVGAGI. The CDR3 is CASSYGHSNSPLHF. The CDR3 DNA reads TGTGCCAGCAGTTACGGGCATAGTAATTCACCCCTCCACTTT.

The CDR3 spells CASSPLPRATDTQYF. The CDR3 nucleotides read TGTGCCAGCTCACCCTTGCCGAGAGCCACAGATACGCAGTATTTT. J is TRBJ2-3 and V is TRBV18; D remains unclear. The CDR3 sequence is 15 residues long. From germline, CDR1 is KGHSH and CDR2 LQKENI. Trimming cost V 3 bases and J 2 bases, with 12 bases left between them.

The chain joins TRBV29-1 to TRBJ1-1; TRBD1 matches 9 bases. CDR1 is SQVTM, CDR2 ANQGSEA, per germline. V dropped 3 bases and J dropped 4; count of bases not matched to a gene: 3. This CDR3 region has 13 residues. The CDR3 reads CSVEGQGFTEAFF. The CDR3 coding sequence is TGCAGCGTTGAGGGACAGGGATTCACTGAAGCTTTCTTT.

The V gene is TRBV5-6, the J gene TRBJ1-6; tentatively, D is TRBD1 (5 bases). V was cut by 5 bases and J by 7 bases, with 13 bases left in between. The CDR3 contains 14 residues. Germline loops: CDR1 SGHDT, CDR2 YYEEEE. The DNA for the CDR3 is TGTGCCAGCAGACTCAGGGCAATGAATTCACCCCTCCACTTT. It encodes CASRLRAMNSPLHF. Full variable domain (rest looked up from reference TRBV5-6 and TRBJ1-6): DAGVTQSPTHLIKTRGQQVTLRCSPKSGHDTVSWYQQALGQGPQFIFQYYEEEERQRGNFPDRFSGHQFPNYSSELNVNALLLGDSALYLCASRLRAMNSPLHFGNGTRLTVT.

This clone was seen a handful of times. V gene TRBV30 combines with J gene TRBJ1-5; 9 bases match TRBD1. The germline V gene has CDR1 GTSNPN and CDR2 SVGIG (reference sequence). V shed 3 bases, J shed 5 bases, and the junction held 5 bases outside the gene matches. The length of the CDR3 is 14 residues. The CDR3 DNA reads TGTGCCTGGAGCCGGGACAGGGCTCATCAGCCCCAGCATTTT. Translation gives CAWSRDRAHQPQHF.

The chain couples TRBV5-1 to TRBJ2-1; TRBD2 might be the D (7 bases). CDR3 length equals 16 residues. Germline V lookup: CDR1 SGHRS, CDR2 YFSETQ. Trimming left V 0 bases short and J 3 bases short, with 13 bases between. The CDR3 reads CASSLGGGAGYNEQFF. CDR3 coding DNA: TGCGCCAGCAGCTTGGGAGGGGGGGCTGGCTACAATGAGCAGTTCTTC.

The chain carries TRBV29-1 and TRBJ2-5; tentatively, D is TRBD2 (6 bases). V shed 4 bases and J shed 5 bases, with 8 bases lying between them. Germline CDR1 SQVTM, CDR2 ANQGSEA. CDR3 size: 11 residues. CDR3 loop: CSVAGEETQYF. The CDR3 coding sequence is TGCAGCGTTGCGGGGGAGGAGACCCAGTACTTC.

This rearrangement joins TRBV7-9 to TRBJ2-1; 8 bases map to TRBD1. V dropped 6 bases and J dropped 9; count of bases not matched to a gene: 10. Germline CDR1 SEHNR, CDR2 FQNEAQ (reference sequence). This CDR3 comprises 14 residues. Written as DNA, the CDR3 is TGTGCCAGCAGACTGGCCGGACAGGGAACTGAGCAGTTCTTC. Translated, it gives CASRLAGQGTEQFF.

The J gene is TRBJ2-7, the V gene TRBV4-3; D perhaps matches TRBD1 (7 bases). The germline V gene has CDR1 LGHNA and CDR2 YSLEER. The V and J ends lost 0 bases and 6 bases respectively, with 18 bases between them. The CDR3 sequence is 16 residues long. Here the CDR3 reads CASSQDWQGGPGEQYF. Here the CDR3 DNA reads TGCGCCAGCAGCCAAGATTGGCAGGGGGGCCCAGGCGAGCAGTACTTC.

The chain combines TRBV3-1 (or the pseudogene TRBV3-2) with TRBJ1-2; D gene ambiguous. The CDR3 totals 13 residues. Germline V gives CDR1 LGHDT, CDR2 YNNKEL (reference sequence). Trimming stripped 1 base from V and 4 bases from J, with 7 bases between. In DNA form, the CDR3 reads TGTGCCAGCAGCCAAGGGGCAGTCTATGGCTACACCTTC. Translated: CASSQGAVYGYTF.

J is TRBJ2-3 and V is TRBV11-2, with unresolved D. This CDR3 region has 14 residues. Trimming removed 5 bases from V and 0 bases from J, with 9 bases in between. CDR1 is SGHAT, CDR2 FQNNGV, per germline. CDR3 nucleotides: TGTGCCAGCAGCCCCCGGGTTAGCACAGATACGCAGTATTTT. Its translation is CASSPRVSTDTQYF.

The chain recombines TRBV5-6 with TRBJ1-1; possible D gene TRBD1, 6 bases. CDR1 and CDR2 from the germline V gene are SGHDT and YYEEEE. V dropped 0 bases and J dropped 2 bases, with 11 bases sitting between them. CDR3 size: 15 residues. The CDR3 region has the DNA TGTGCCAGCAGCTTGGAGGGGGGGCTCAACACTGAAGCTTTCTTT. Encoded protein: CASSLEGGLNTEAFF. Drawing the rest from reference TRBV5-6 and TRBJ1-1, the complete variable domain is DAGVTQSPTHLIKTRGQQVTLRCSPKSGHDTVSWYQQALGQGPQFIFQYYEEEERQRGNFPDRFSGHQFPNYSSELNVNALLLGDSALYLCASSLEGGLNTEAFFGQGTRLTVV.

The chain uses TRBV7-2 and TRBJ1-4; D might be TRBD1 (6 bases). Germline CDR1 SGHTA, CDR2 FQGNSA. V was shortened by 3 bases and J by 7 bases, with 12 bases between the two germline ends. This CDR3 has 14 amino acids. Here the CDR3 reads CASSLGGASEKLFF. As DNA, the CDR3 is TGTGCCAGCAGCTTGGGGGGGGCGAGTGAAAAACTGTTTTTT. Variable domain in full (rest from reference TRBV7-2 and TRBJ1-4): GAGVSQSPSNKVTEKGKDVELRCDPISGHTALYWYRQSLGQGLEFLIYFQGNSAPDKSGLPSDRFSAERTGGSVSTLTIQRTQQEDSAVYLCASSLGGASEKLFFGSGTQLSVL.

V gene TRBV6-5 combines with J gene TRBJ2-5; 12 nucleotides agree with TRBD2. J was trimmed by 5 bases and V by 10 bases; bases with no gene match: 11. The CDR3 has 15 residues. Germline CDR1 reads MNHEY; CDR2 reads SVGAGI. The CDR3 bases are TGTGCCACCAACCGGGGACTAGCGGGTTTGGAGACCCAGTACTTC. Its translation is CATNRGLAGLETQYF.

CDR3 loop: CASSFLPGTGEWEQYF. The DNA for the CDR3 is TGCGCCAGCAGCTTTCTTCCCGGTACAGGGGAGTGGGAGCAGTACTTC. The chain joins TRBV5-1 to TRBJ2-7, with TRBD1 identical over 7 bases. V was clipped by 2 bases and J by 7 bases; unmatched bases: 15. This CDR3 has 16 residues. Germline assignment: CDR1 SGHRS and CDR2 YFSETQ.

A few counts support this clone. The chain recombines TRBV6-5 with TRBJ1-1; maybe TRBD1 (6 bases). The CDR3 loop spans 13 amino acids. Trimming removed 7 bases from V and 1 base from J, with 10 bases in between. Germline CDR1 reads MNHEY; CDR2 reads SVGAGI. The CDR3 sequence: CASKGHKNTEAFF. The CDR3 DNA sequence: TGTGCCAGCAAGGGACATAAGAACACTGAAGCTTTCTTT.

Of note for this clone: The junction and the germline gene differ at one end; a read error may be behind it. The chain employs TRBV7-9 and TRBJ2-7, with D perhaps TRBD1 (5 bases). CDR3 length: 11 amino acids. Germline values: CDR1 SEHNR, CDR2 FQNEAQ (reference sequence). The CDR3 sequence is CASSLEGLLVF. CDR3 DNA: TGTGCCAGCAGCTTAGAGGGGTTGTTGGTGTTC.

The gene calls are TRBV5-6 and TRBJ1-3, with a tentative D call TRBD1 (5 bases). Germline V gene lookup returns CDR1 SGHDT and CDR2 YYEEEE. Trimming stripped 1 base from V and 0 bases from J, with 11 bases between. There are 16 residues in the CDR3. For the CDR3, the DNA is TGTGCCAGCAGCTTGTATGGCGGGACCTCTGGAAACACCATATATTTT. Its translation: CASSLYGGTSGNTIYF.

This clone has only a few counts. The V gene is TRBV24-1, the J gene TRBJ2-3; tentatively, D is TRBD1 (6 bases). Looked up from germline, CDR1 is KGHDR and CDR2 is SFDVKD. Trimming removed 6 bases at V and 2 bases at J, with 14 bases between. This CDR3 has 15 residues. The CDR3 is CATSLGDINTDTQYF. The CDR3 DNA sequence: TGTGCCACCAGTCTCGGGGACATAAACACAGATACGCAGTATTTT.

The gene calls are TRBV6-2 or TRBV6-3 and TRBJ1-6; 7 nucleotides line up with TRBD1. J was trimmed by 6 bases and V by 2 bases; bases with no gene match: 13. The germline CDR1 and CDR2 sequences are MNHEY and SVGEGT. The CDR3 spans 18 residues. Here the CDR3 reads CASSYRGQRSGRNSPLHF. The CDR3 region has the DNA TGTGCCAGCAGTTACCGGGGACAGCGAAGCGGGCGTAATTCACCCCTCCACTTT.

The genes are TRBV30 and TRBJ2-1, with TRBD1 matching over 8 bases. The J segment lost 6 bases and the V segment lost 1 base, leaving 8 bases of the junction unmatched. CDR3 length: 15 amino acids. Germline V gene data show CDR1 as GTSNPN and CDR2 as SVGIG (reference sequence). The CDR3 here is CAWSGRQGWANEQFF. DNA of the CDR3: TGTGCCTGGAGTGGCAGACAGGGGTGGGCCAATGAGCAGTTCTTC.

This clone was seen a handful of times. This rearrangement joins TRBV7-2 to TRBJ2-2; 13 bases agree with TRBD2. The germline gives CDR1 SGHTA, CDR2 FQGNSA. Trimming at V came to 5 bases and at J to 5 bases, leaving 2 bases not matched to a gene. The CDR3 covers 15 residues. As DNA, the CDR3 is TGTGCCAGCAGCACGGGACTAGCGGGAACCGGGGAGCTGTTTTTT. It encodes CASSTGLAGTGELFF.

This sequence joins TRBV19 and TRBJ2-2; maybe TRBD1 (5 bases). This CDR3 region has 15 residues. Trimming stripped 2 bases from V and 3 bases from J, with 10 bases between. CDR1 LNHDA and CDR2 SQIVND come from the germline V gene (reference sequence). The CDR3 DNA is TGTGCCAGTAGTATAATCGACAGAGACACCGGGGAGCTGTTTTTT. Protein sequence: CASSIIDRDTGELFF.

This chain joins TRBV7-8 and TRBJ2-2, with 7 bases fitting TRBD1. This CDR3 spans 16 amino acids. V shed 5 bases and J 1 base; nucleotides not matched to a gene: 7. Germline V gene sequence: CDR1 SGHVS, CDR2 FQNEAQ. CDR3 sequence: CASSAPRDRNTGELFF. CDR3 DNA sequence: TGTGCCAGCAGCGCACCCCGGGACAGGAACACCGGGGAGCTGTTTTTT.